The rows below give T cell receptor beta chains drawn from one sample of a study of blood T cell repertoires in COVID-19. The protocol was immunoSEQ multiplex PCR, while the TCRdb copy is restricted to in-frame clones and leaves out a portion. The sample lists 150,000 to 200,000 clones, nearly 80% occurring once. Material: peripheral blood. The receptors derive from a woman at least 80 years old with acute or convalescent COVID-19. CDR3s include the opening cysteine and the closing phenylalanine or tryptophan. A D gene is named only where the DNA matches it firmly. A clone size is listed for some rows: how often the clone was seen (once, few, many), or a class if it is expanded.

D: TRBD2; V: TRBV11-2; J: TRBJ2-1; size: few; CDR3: CASRDIAGGYNEQFF; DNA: TGTGCCAGCAGAGATATAGCGGGGGGCTACAATGAGCAGTTCTTC
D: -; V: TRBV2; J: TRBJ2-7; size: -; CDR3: CAGSIQTYYEQYF; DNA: TGTGCCGGGTCAATCCAGACATACTACGAGCAGTACTTC
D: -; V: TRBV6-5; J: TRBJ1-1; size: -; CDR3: CASSLAGSEAFF; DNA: TGTGCCAGCAGCCTCGCAGGTTCTGAAGCTTTCTTT
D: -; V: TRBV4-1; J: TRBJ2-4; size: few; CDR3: CASSFRGQTRGDIQYF; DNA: TGCGCCAGCAGCTTCCGGGGCCAGACTAGGGGAGACATTCAGTACTTC
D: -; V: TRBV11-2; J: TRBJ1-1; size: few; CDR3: CASRANLNTEAFF; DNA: TGTGCCAGCAGGGCCAATTTGAACACTGAAGCTTTCTTT
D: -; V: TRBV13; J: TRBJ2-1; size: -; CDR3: CASSLGGGRRSYNEQFF; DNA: TGTGCCAGCAGCTTAGGTGGGGGGAGGAGGTCCTACAATGAGCAGTTCTTC
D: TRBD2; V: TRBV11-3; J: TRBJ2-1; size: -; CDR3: CASSPGTSPRDEQFF; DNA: TGTGCCAGCAGCCCCGGGACTAGCCCCAGGGATGAGCAGTTCTTC
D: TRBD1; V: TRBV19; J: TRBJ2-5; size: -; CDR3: CASSSLLDRGKRETQYF; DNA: TGTGCCAGTAGTAGCCTATTGGACAGGGGAAAAAGAGAGACCCAGTACTTC
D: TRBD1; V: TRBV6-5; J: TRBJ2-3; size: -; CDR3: CASRIQGADTQYF; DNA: TGTGCCAGCAGGATTCAGGGGGCAGATACGCAGTATTTT
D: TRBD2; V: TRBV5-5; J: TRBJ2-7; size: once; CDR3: CASSLWTSGGEQYF; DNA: TGTGCCAGCAGCTTGTGGACTAGCGGGGGAGAGCAGTACTTC
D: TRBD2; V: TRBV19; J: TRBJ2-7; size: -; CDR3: CASSPTSGISYEQYF; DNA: TGTGCCAGTAGCCCGACTAGCGGGATCTCCTACGAGCAGTACTTC
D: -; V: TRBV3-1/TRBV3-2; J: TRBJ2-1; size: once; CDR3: CASSPPVRQGIYNEQFF; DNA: TGTGCCAGCAGCCCCCCGGTGCGGCAGGGAATTTACAATGAGCAGTTCTTC
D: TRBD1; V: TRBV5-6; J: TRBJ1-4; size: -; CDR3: CASSRRTGDEKLFF; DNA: TGTGCCAGCAGCCGGCGGACAGGGGATGAAAAACTGTTTTTT
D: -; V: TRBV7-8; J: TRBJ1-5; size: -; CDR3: CASSFGGEGYRPQHF; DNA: TGTGCCAGCAGCTTTGGGGGGGAGGGATATAGGCCCCAGCATTTT
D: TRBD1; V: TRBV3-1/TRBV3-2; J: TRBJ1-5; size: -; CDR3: CASSRDRGIQPQHF; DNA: TGTGCCAGCAGCCGGGACAGGGGTATTCAGCCCCAGCATTTT
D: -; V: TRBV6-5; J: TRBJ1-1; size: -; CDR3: CASSYSYRGTEAFF; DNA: TGTGCCAGCAGTTACTCCTACCGGGGCACTGAAGCTTTCTTT
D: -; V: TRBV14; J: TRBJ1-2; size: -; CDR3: CASSQGRDILYGYTF; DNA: TGTGCCAGCAGCCAAGGTCGGGACATCCTCTATGGCTACACCTTC
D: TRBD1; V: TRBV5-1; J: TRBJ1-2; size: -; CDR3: CASSSRQGARSYGYTF; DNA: TGCGCCAGCAGCTCCCGACAGGGGGCGCGGAGCTATGGCTACACCTTC
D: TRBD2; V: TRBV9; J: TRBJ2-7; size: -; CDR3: CASSVGLAGRYEQYF; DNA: TGTGCCAGCAGCGTCGGACTAGCGGGAAGGTACGAGCAGTACTTC
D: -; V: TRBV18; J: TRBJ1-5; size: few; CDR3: CASSENSDQPQHF; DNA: TGTGCCAGCTCCGAAAATAGCGATCAGCCCCAGCATTTT
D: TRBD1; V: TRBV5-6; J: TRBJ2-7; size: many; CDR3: CASSLTGASYEQYF; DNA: TGTGCCAGCAGCTTAACAGGGGCCTCCTACGAGCAGTACTTC
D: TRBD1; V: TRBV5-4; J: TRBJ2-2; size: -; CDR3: CASSSPGQDLTGELFF; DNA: TGTGCCAGCAGTTCACCCGGACAGGACCTCACCGGGGAGCTGTTTTTT
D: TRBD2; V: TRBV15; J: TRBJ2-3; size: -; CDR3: CATSREGSGSDTQYF; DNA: TGTGCCACCAGCAGAGAGGGTAGCGGGAGTGATACGCAGTATTTT